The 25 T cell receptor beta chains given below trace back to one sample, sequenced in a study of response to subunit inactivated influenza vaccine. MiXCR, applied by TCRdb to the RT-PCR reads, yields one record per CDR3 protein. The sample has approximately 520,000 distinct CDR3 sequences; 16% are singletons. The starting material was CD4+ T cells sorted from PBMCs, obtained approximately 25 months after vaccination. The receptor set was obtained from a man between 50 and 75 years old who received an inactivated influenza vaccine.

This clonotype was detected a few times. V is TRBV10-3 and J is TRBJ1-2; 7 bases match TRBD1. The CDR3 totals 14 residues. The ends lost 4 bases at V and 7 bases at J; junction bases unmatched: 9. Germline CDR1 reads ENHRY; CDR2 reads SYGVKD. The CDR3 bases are TGTGCCATCAGTGTTGACCAGGGGGGGTCTGGCTACACCTTC. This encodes CAISVDQGGSGYTF.

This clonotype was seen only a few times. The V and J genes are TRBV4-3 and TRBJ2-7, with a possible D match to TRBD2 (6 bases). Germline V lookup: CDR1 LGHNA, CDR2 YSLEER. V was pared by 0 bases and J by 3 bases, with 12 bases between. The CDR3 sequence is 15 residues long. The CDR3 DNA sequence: TGCGCCAGCAGCCAAGATTTGGGGGGAGTCTACGAGCAGTACTTC. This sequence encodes CASSQDLGGVYEQYF.

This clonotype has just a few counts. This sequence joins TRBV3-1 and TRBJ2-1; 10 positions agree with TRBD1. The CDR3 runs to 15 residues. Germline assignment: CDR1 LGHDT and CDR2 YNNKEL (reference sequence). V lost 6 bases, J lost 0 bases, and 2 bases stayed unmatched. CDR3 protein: CASRRQGASYNEQFF. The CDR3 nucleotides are TGTGCCAGCAGGCGACAGGGGGCCTCCTACAATGAGCAGTTCTTC.

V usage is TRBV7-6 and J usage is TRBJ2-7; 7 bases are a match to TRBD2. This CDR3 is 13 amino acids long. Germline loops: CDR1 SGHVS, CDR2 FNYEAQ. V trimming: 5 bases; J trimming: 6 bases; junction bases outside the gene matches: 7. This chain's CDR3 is CASSPRLASEQYF. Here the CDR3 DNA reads TGTGCCAGCAGCCCTAGACTAGCTTCCGAGCAGTACTTC.

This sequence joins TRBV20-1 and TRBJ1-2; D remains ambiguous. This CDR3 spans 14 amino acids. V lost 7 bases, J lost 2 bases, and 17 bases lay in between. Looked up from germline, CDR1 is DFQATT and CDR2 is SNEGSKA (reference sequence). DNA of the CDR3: TGCAGTGTTACCCGTAGGGCGGTCAACTATGGCTACACCTTC. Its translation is CSVTRRAVNYGYTF.

The CDR3: CASSLSGVGHQEKLFF. The DNA of the CDR3 is TGTGCCAGCAGTCTCTCAGGGGTCGGGCACCAGGAAAAACTGTTTTTT. The chain combines TRBV3-1 with TRBJ1-4; D may be TRBD1 (6 bases). V lost 6 bases and J lost 8, with 22 bases in between. Germline V lookup: CDR1 LGHDT, CDR2 YNNKEL (reference sequence). The CDR3 loop spans 16 amino acids.

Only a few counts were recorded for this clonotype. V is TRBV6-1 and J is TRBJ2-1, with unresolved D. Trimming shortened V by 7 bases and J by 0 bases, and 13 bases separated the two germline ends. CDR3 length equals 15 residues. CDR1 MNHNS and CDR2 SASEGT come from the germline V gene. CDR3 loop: CASKRSKGSYNEQFF. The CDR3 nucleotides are TGTGCCAGCAAGAGGAGTAAGGGCTCCTACAATGAGCAGTTCTTC.

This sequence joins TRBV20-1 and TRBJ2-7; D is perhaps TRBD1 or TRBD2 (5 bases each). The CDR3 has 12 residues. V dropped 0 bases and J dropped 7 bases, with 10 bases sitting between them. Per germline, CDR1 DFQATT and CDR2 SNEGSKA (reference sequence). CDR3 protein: CSARDGTAEQYF. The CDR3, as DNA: TGCAGTGCTAGAGATGGGACGGCGGAGCAGTACTTC.

Written as DNA, the CDR3 is TGCGCCAGCAGCGCAGGGACAGGGTCCGTCAATGAGCAGTTCTTC. Translated, it gives CASSAGTGSVNEQFF. The chain combines TRBV5-1 with TRBJ2-1, with 9 bases aligning to TRBD1. V lost 4 bases, J lost 6 bases, and 8 bases stayed unmatched. Germline V gives CDR1 SGHRS, CDR2 YFSETQ. CDR3 length: 15 amino acids.

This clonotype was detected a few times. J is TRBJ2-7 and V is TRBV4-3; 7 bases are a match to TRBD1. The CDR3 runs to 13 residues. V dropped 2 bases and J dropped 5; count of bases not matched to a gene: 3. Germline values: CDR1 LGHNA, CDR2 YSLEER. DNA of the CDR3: TGCGCCAGCAGCCAAATACAGGGGAACGAGCAGTACTTC. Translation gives CASSQIQGNEQYF.

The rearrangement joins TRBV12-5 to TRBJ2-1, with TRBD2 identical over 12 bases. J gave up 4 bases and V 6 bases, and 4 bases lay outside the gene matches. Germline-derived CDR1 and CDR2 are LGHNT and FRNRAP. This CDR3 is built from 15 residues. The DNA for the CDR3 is TGTGCTAGTGGGCCGACTAGCGGGGGATACAATGAGCAGTTCTTC. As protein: CASGPTSGGYNEQFF. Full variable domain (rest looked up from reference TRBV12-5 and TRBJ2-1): DARVTQTPRHKVTEMGQEVTMRCQPILGHNTVFWYRQTMMQGLELLAYFRNRAPLDDSGMPKDRFSAEMPDATLATLKIQPSEPRDSAVYFCASGPTSGGYNEQFFGPGTRLTVL.

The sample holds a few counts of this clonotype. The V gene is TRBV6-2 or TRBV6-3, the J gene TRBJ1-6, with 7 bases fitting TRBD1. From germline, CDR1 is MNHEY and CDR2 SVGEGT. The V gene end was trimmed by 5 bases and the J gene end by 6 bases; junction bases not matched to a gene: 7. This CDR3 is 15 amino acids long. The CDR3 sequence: CASSPRTGANSPLHF. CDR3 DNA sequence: TGTGCCAGCAGTCCAAGGACAGGTGCTAATTCACCCCTCCACTTT.

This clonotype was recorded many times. The CDR3 sequence: CASSLAGAKNIQYF. In nucleotides, the CDR3 is TGCGCCAGCAGCTTGGCAGGGGCCAAAAACATTCAGTACTTC. This chain connects TRBV5-1 to TRBJ2-4, with TRBD1 as a possible D gene (5 bases). V was trimmed by 0 bases and J by 1 base, leaving 5 bases between them. The CDR3 has 14 residues. The V gene's germline CDR1 is SGHRS and CDR2 YFSETQ. Based on the CDR3 plus reference TRBV5-1 and TRBJ2-4, the full variable domain is KAGVTQTPRYLIKTRGQQVTLSCSPISGHRSVSWYQQTPGQGLQFLFEYFSETQRNKGNFPGRFSGRQFSNSRSEMNVSTLELGDSALYLCASSLAGAKNIQYFGAGTRLSVL.

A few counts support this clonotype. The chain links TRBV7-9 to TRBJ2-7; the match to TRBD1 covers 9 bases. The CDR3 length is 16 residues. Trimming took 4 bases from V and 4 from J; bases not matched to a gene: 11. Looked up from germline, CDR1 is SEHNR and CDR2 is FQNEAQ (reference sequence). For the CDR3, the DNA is TGTGCCAGCAGCTCCTACAGGGGGCGGAGGGGTTACGAGCAGTACTTC. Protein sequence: CASSSYRGRRGYEQYF.

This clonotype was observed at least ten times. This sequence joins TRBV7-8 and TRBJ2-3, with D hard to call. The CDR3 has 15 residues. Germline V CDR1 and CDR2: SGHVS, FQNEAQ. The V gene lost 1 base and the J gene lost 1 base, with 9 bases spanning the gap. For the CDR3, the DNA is TGTGCCAGCAGCTTAGGTAACACGCGCACAGATACGCAGTATTTT. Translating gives CASSLGNTRTDTQYF.

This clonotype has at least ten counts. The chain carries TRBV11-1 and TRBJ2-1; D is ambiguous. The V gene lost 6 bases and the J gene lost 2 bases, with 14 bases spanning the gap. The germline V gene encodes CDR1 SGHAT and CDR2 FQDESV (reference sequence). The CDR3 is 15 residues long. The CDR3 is CASRRQSNPYNEQFF. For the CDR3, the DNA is TGTGCCAGCAGAAGGCAGAGTAACCCCTACAATGAGCAGTTCTTC.

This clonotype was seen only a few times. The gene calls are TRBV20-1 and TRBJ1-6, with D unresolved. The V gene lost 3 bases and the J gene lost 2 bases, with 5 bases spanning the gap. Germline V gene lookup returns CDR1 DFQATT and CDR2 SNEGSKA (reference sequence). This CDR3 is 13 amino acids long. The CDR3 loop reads CSASGAYNSPLHF. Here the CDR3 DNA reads TGCAGTGCTAGTGGGGCCTATAATTCACCCCTCCACTTT.

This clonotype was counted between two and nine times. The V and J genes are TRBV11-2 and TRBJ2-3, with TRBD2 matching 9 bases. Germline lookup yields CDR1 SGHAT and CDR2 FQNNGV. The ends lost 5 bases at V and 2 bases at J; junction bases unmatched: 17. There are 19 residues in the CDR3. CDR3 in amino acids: CASSTTSWGSGGPTDTQYF. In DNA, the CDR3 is TGTGCCAGCAGCACAACTTCATGGGGGAGCGGGGGGCCCACAGATACGCAGTATTTT.

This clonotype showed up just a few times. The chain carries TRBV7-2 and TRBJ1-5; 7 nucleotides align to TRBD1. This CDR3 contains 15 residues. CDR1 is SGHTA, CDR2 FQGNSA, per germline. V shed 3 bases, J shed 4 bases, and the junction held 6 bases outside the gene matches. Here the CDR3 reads CASSFQTGPNQPQHF. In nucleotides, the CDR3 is TGTGCCAGCAGCTTCCAGACAGGGCCTAATCAGCCCCAGCATTTT.

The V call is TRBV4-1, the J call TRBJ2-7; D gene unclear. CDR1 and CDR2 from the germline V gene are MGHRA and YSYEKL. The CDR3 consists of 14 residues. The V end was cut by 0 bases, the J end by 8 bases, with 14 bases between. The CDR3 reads CASSQDGGRNKQYF. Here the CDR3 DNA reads TGCGCCAGCAGCCAAGATGGTGGCCGAAACAAGCAGTACTTC.

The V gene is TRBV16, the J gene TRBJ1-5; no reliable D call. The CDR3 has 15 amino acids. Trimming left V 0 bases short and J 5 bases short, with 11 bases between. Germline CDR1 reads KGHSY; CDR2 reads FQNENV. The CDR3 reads CASSQSSGRDQPQHF. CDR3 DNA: TGTGCCAGCAGCCAATCATCCGGGCGGGATCAGCCCCAGCATTTT.

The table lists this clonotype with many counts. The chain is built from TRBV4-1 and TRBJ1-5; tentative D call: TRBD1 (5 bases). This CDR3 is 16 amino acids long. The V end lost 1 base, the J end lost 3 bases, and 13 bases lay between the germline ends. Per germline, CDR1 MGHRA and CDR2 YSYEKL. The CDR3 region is CASSQGGASINQPQHF. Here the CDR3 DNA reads TGCGCCAGCAGCCAAGGGGGCGCAAGTATCAATCAGCCCCAGCATTTT.

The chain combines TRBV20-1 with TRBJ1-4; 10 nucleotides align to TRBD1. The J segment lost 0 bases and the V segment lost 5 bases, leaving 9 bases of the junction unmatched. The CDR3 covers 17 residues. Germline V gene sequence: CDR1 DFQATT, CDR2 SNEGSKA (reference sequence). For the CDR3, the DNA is TGCAGTGCTCCTGACAGGGGGCGGACAGCAACTAATGAAAAACTGTTTTTT. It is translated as CSAPDRGRTATNEKLFF.

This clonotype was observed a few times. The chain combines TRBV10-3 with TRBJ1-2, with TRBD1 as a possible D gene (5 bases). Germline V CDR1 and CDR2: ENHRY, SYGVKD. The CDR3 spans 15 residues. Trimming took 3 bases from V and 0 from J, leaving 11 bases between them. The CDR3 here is CAISDFGAPNYGYTF. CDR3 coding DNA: TGTGCCATCAGTGACTTCGGGGCCCCTAACTATGGCTACACCTTC.

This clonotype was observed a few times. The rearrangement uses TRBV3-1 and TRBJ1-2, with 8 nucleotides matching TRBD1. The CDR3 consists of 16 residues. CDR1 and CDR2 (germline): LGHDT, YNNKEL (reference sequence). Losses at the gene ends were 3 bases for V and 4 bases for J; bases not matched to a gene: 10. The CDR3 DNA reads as TGTGCCAGCAGCCAGGGGAGGACAGGGTTTCGCTATGGCTACACCTTC. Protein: CASSQGRTGFRYGYTF.